This is a list of T cell receptor beta chains from one sample in a study of CD8 T cells in ankylosing spondylitis. MiXCR, run by TCRdb on the 5' RACE reads, gives a single entry per CDR3 protein. The data show 800,000 to 900,000 distinct CDR3 sequences, roughly 10% seen once. Material for sequencing was blood, either unsorted or a sorted T cell fraction (not recorded which). Source of these receptors: a male donor with ankylosing spondylitis. Each CDR3 is given with its conserved first and last residue. Fields, in order: V gene, CDR3 length, clone size, J gene, D gene, CDR3 protein, CDR3 DNA. D genes are given only for firm matches. Expanded clones get a size class; other rows say once, few or many, or leave the size out.

TRBV6-5	14	NA	TRBJ2-5	TRBD2	CASSSRLAEETQYF	TGTGCCAGCAGTTCCCGACTAGCGGAGGAGACCCAGTACTTC
TRBV6-2/TRBV6-3	17	few	TRBJ2-3	NA	CASSYPGPGSPLDTQYF	TGTGCCAGCAGTTACCCAGGACCCGGGTCCCCTTTGGATACGCAGTATTTT
TRBV5-6	15	NA	TRBJ2-1	TRBD2	CASSLAGTRANEQFF	TGTGCCAGCAGCTTAGCCGGGACTAGGGCGAATGAGCAGTTCTTC
TRBV20-1	15	NA	TRBJ2-3	NA	CSARDPGTDGDTQYF	TGCAGTGCTAGAGACCCCGGGACCGACGGGGATACGCAGTATTTT
TRBV6-5	19	NA	TRBJ2-4	TRBD2	CASSYFYQTSGLAKNIQYF	TGTGCCAGCAGTTACTTTTATCAGACTAGCGGTCTAGCCAAAAACATTCAGTACTTC
TRBV20-1	14	few	TRBJ2-7	TRBD2	CSASERGTSYEQYF	TGCAGTGCTAGTGAGCGGGGGACCTCCTACGAGCAGTACTTC
TRBV6-1	14	few	TRBJ1-1	NA	CASTDGGMNTEAFF	TGTGCCAGCACCGATGGGGGTATGAACACTGAAGCTTTCTTT
TRBV4-3	14	few	TRBJ1-1	TRBD1	CASSQMTGPDEAFF	TGCGCCAGCAGCCAAATGACAGGGCCCGATGAAGCTTTCTTT
TRBV20-1	14	NA	TRBJ2-3	NA	CSASKGGATDTQYF	TGCAGTGCTAGTAAGGGCGGGGCCACAGATACGCAGTATTTT
TRBV20-1	16	many	TRBJ1-3	TRBD1	CSASSLLGTGGNTIYF	TGCAGTGCTAGTAGCTTACTCGGGACAGGGGGAAACACCATATATTTT
TRBV4-2	13	many	TRBJ2-7	NA	CASSLAVQYEQYF	TGTGCCAGCAGCCTAGCGGTCCAATACGAGCAGTACTTC
TRBV12-3/TRBV12-4	12	NA	TRBJ1-5	NA	CASSLRSGPQHF	TGTGCCAGCAGCCTTCGAAGCGGGCCCCAGCATTTT
TRBV5-6	15	few	TRBJ2-5	TRBD2	CASSLVSGDRETQYF	TGTGCCAGCAGCTTGGTTAGCGGGGATCGAGAGACCCAGTACTTC
TRBV20-1	13	few	TRBJ2-3	NA	CSAETRRTDTQYF	TGCAGTGCCGAAACTAGACGAACAGATACGCAGTATTTT
TRBV20-1	13	few	TRBJ2-7	NA	CSAPRQGANEQYF	TGCAGTGCTCCCCGGCAGGGAGCCAACGAGCAGTACTTC
TRBV5-1	15	NA	TRBJ2-1	TRBD1	CASSLASTGTAEQFF	TGCGCCAGCAGCTTGGCGTCTACCGGGACAGCCGAGCAGTTCTTC
TRBV7-2	16	NA	TRBJ2-1	NA	CASSLRSLAVSGEQFF	TGTGCCAGCAGCCTGAGAAGTCTAGCAGTCTCCGGTGAGCAGTTCTTC
TRBV6-5	13	few	TRBJ1-1	NA	CASSHTRDTEAFF	TGTGCCAGCAGTCACACCCGGGACACTGAAGCTTTCTTT
TRBV20-1	16	many	TRBJ1-4	TRBD1	CSAKPLRGHVGEKLFF	TGCAGTGCTAAACCCCTCAGGGGGCACGTAGGTGAAAAACTGTTTTTT
TRBV4-3	13	few	TRBJ1-4	NA	CASSQVMGTEVFF	TGCGCCAGCAGCCAAGTAATGGGTACCGAAGTGTTTTTT
TRBV4-2	16	many	TRBJ2-1	TRBD2	CASSQDGGGRAGEQFF	TGTGCCAGCAGCCAAGATGGTGGCGGGAGGGCCGGTGAGCAGTTCTTC
TRBV5-1	15	NA	TRBJ2-5	NA	CASSLGGHGQETQYF	TGCGCCAGCAGCTTGGGGGGTCACGGCCAAGAGACCCAGTACTTC
TRBV5-1	16	NA	TRBJ2-5	NA	CASSLGDIPGGETQYF	TGCGCCAGCAGCTTGGGGGACATCCCCGGTGGAGAGACCCAGTACTTC
TRBV12-3/TRBV12-4	14	NA	TRBJ2-7	NA	CASSSQDSIYGQYF	TGTGCCAGCAGCAGCCAGGACTCAATCTACGGGCAGTACTTC
TRBV6-2/TRBV6-3	16	few	TRBJ1-5	NA	CASSYPQGLLGQPQHF	TGTGCCAGCAGTTACCCGCAGGGGCTCCTGGGTCAGCCCCAGCATTTT
TRBV29-1	12	many	TRBJ1-1	TRBD1	CSAVRGQGKAFF	TGCAGCGCCGTCAGGGGACAGGGTAAAGCTTTCTTT
TRBV11-2	20	few	TRBJ2-7	TRBD2	CASSSRYLRTSGRRSYEQYF	TGTGCCAGCAGCTCCCGATATTTACGGACTAGCGGGAGAAGGTCCTACGAGCAGTACTTC
TRBV20-1	13	NA	TRBJ1-1	NA	CSATQTANTEAFF	TGCAGTGCCACTCAGACCGCGAACACTGAAGCTTTCTTT
TRBV12-3/TRBV12-4	14	NA	TRBJ2-3	TRBD2	CASSPGLAYASQYF	TGTGCCAGCAGTCCGGGACTAGCATATGCCTCGCAGTATTTT
TRBV20-1	14	NA	TRBJ2-4	NA	CSASENLAKNIQYF	TGCAGTGCTTCAGAGAACCTAGCCAAAAACATTCAGTACTTC
TRBV7-8	16	few	TRBJ1-4	NA	CASSLGGSGVVEKLFF	TGTGCCAGCAGCTTAGGCGGGTCAGGGGTGGTTGAAAAACTGTTTTTT
TRBV7-9	17	NA	TRBJ1-2	TRBD1	CASSTRGGLDRARGYTF	TGTGCCAGCAGCACTAGAGGGGGACTAGACAGGGCGCGAGGCTACACCTTC
TRBV6-2/TRBV6-3	12	NA	TRBJ2-7	NA	CASTDTSYEQYF	TGTGCCAGCACGGACACGTCCTACGAGCAGTACTTC
TRBV29-1	15	many	TRBJ2-3	TRBD2	CSFGGLAGKTDTQYF	TGCAGCTTCGGAGGGCTAGCGGGAAAGACAGATACGCAGTATTTT
TRBV15	17	few	TRBJ2-5	NA	CATSRAGYALWQETQYF	TGTGCCACCAGCAGAGCGGGATACGCCCTTTGGCAAGAGACCCAGTACTTC
TRBV3-1	15	NA	TRBJ2-2	TRBD1	CASSHSDRETGELFF	TGTGCCAGCAGCCACTCTGACAGGGAAACCGGGGAGCTGTTTTTT
TRBV12-3/TRBV12-4	15	NA	TRBJ2-7	NA	CASRSLSSAGYEQYF	TGTGCCAGCAGGTCATTATCTAGCGCAGGCTACGAGCAGTACTTC
TRBV12-3/TRBV12-4	15	NA	TRBJ1-5	NA	CASSFGSRSNQPQHF	TGTGCCAGCAGTTTCGGGTCGAGGAGCAATCAGCCCCAGCATTTT
TRBV7-2	13	few	TRBJ1-1	NA	CASTSHGGTEAFF	TGTGCCAGCACTTCACATGGGGGAACTGAAGCTTTCTTT
TRBV20-1	12	NA	TRBJ2-1	NA	CSASIGVHEQFF	TGCAGTGCCTCTATAGGGGTCCATGAGCAGTTCTTC
TRBV27	13	few	TRBJ2-2	NA	CASGPRGPGELFF	TGTGCCAGTGGGCCTAGGGGACCCGGGGAGCTGTTTTTT